Listed below are T cell receptor beta chains from one sample, sequenced in a study of T cells after yellow fever vaccination. TCRdb reanalysed the 5' RACE reads using MiXCR and keeps one entry per CDR3 protein. The data show around 320,000 distinct CDR3 sequences, roughly 8.7% seen once. The starting material was CD4+ T cells sorted from PBMCs, obtained 5 days after the yellow fever booster vaccination. The receptors were sampled from a man younger than 35 who received the YFV17D yellow fever vaccine. Both conserved end residues are part of each CDR3. The D gene is left open where the match is weak. Clone size is not always given. Where it is, it says once, few, many or a class for expanded clones.

CDR3nt,CDR3aa,v_gene,abundance,d_gene,j_gene
TGTGCAGCGGGGAGAGACTTCATGAACACTGAAGCTTTCTTT,CAAGRDFMNTEAFF,TRBV5-5,many,.,TRBJ1-1
TGCGCCAGCAGCTACCGGGGACCCCGACCCGAAGATACGCAGTATTTT,CASSYRGPRPEDTQYF,TRBV5-1,many,.,TRBJ2-3
TGCAGTGCTAGGATCCCCGGACAGTTGAACACTGAAGCTTTCTTT,CSARIPGQLNTEAFF,TRBV20-1,.,.,TRBJ1-1
TGTGCCAGCAGCCCGACTAGCCATACGGGACAGGGCCCTCCTAGAAGCACAGATACGCAGTATTTT,CASSPTSHTGQGPPRSTDTQYF,TRBV7-3,.,TRBD1,TRBJ2-3
TGTGCCTTATCCACGGAGCGGAGCTCCTACAATGAGCAGTTCTTC,CALSTERSSYNEQFF,TRBV11-2,many,.,TRBJ2-1
TGTGCCAGCAGCTTCAGGTCGGCGAACACTGAAGCTTTCTTT,CASSFRSANTEAFF,TRBV9,few,.,TRBJ1-1
TGTGCCAGCTCACCGAGAGCGGGGGGGCCTATCGAGCAGTACTTC,CASSPRAGGPIEQYF,TRBV18,.,TRBD2,TRBJ2-7
TGCAGCGTCGAACAGGGAGGTAGCAATCAGCCCCAGCATTTT,CSVEQGGSNQPQHF,TRBV20-1,few,.,TRBJ1-5
TGTGCCAGCAGTATCGGAGGCGCCGGATCCTACGAGCAGTACTTC,CASSIGGAGSYEQYF,TRBV12-3/TRBV12-4,.,.,TRBJ2-7
TGTGCCAGCAGGAGGACAGGGGACAGGGCTTTCTTT,CASRRTGDRAFF,TRBV2,.,TRBD1,TRBJ1-1
TGTGCCACCCGACAGGGGGCAAATAGCAATCAGCCCCAGCATTTT,CATRQGANSNQPQHF,TRBV19,.,TRBD1,TRBJ1-5
TGTGCCAGCAGTGTTAACCCGGGGGAGCTGTTTTTT,CASSVNPGELFF,TRBV6-6,many,.,TRBJ2-2
TGCGCCAGCAGCCGCCTAGGGGGTCGAAGGGACAATGAGCAGTTCTTC,CASSRLGGRRDNEQFF,TRBV4-1,few,.,TRBJ2-1
TGCAGCGTTGAAGATAACGTGTGGACAGGGAAAGAGACCCAGTACTTC,CSVEDNVWTGKETQYF,TRBV29-1,.,TRBD1,TRBJ2-5
TGCAGCGTTGACCAGGACAACTCCTACGAGCAGTACTTC,CSVDQDNSYEQYF,TRBV29-1,.,.,TRBJ2-7
TGTGCCAGCAGCTTCAAGGTCACTAGCGGGGGGCTACAGCCGAACCCCTACGAGCAGTACTTC,CASSFKVTSGGLQPNPYEQYF,TRBV7-2,.,TRBD2,TRBJ2-7
TGTGCCAGCAGGGAAACAGGGGGTTCCGGGGAGCTGTTTTTT,CASRETGGSGELFF,TRBV7-3,.,TRBD1,TRBJ2-2
TGTGCCAGCAGCCTAGGACAGGGCCTTGGCTACACCTTC,CASSLGQGLGYTF,TRBV5-1,many,TRBD1,TRBJ1-2
TGCAGTGCTAGAGGACTAGCGGGGGGCACAGATACGCAGTATTTT,CSARGLAGGTDTQYF,TRBV20-1,.,TRBD2,TRBJ2-3
TGTGCCAGCAGCCCGGGACAGATAACCTACAATGAGCAGTTCTTC,CASSPGQITYNEQFF,TRBV7-3,few,TRBD1,TRBJ2-1
TGTGCCAGCAGTCCCCCGCCGGGGGGCGGGGGGGGTTACAATGAGCAGTTCTTC,CASSPPPGGGGGYNEQFF,TRBV12-3/TRBV12-4,.,TRBD2,TRBJ2-1
TGCAGCGTTGTCAGGGGGAGCTATGGCTACACCTTC,CSVVRGSYGYTF,TRBV29-1,many,TRBD1,TRBJ1-2
TGCGCCAGCAGCCAAGCAAGGAGGCAGGGGACCAGCACAGATACGCAGTATTTT,CASSQARRQGTSTDTQYF,TRBV4-3,few,.,TRBJ2-3
TGTGCCAGCTCACAGACAGAAACGAACACTGAAGCTTTCTTT,CASSQTETNTEAFF,TRBV7-9,many,.,TRBJ1-1
TGTGCCAGCAGCGATGGGTTGCCCTCCTACGAGCAGTACTTC,CASSDGLPSYEQYF,TRBV6-1,.,.,TRBJ2-7
TGTGCCAGCTCACCACTAGCGGGGGCCGTCGGGGAGCTGTTTTTT,CASSPLAGAVGELFF,TRBV18,.,TRBD2,TRBJ2-2
TGTGCCAGCAGCTCCCTTCTCGGAGGGGAGCAGTACTTC,CASSSLLGGEQYF,TRBV11-2,few,.,TRBJ2-7